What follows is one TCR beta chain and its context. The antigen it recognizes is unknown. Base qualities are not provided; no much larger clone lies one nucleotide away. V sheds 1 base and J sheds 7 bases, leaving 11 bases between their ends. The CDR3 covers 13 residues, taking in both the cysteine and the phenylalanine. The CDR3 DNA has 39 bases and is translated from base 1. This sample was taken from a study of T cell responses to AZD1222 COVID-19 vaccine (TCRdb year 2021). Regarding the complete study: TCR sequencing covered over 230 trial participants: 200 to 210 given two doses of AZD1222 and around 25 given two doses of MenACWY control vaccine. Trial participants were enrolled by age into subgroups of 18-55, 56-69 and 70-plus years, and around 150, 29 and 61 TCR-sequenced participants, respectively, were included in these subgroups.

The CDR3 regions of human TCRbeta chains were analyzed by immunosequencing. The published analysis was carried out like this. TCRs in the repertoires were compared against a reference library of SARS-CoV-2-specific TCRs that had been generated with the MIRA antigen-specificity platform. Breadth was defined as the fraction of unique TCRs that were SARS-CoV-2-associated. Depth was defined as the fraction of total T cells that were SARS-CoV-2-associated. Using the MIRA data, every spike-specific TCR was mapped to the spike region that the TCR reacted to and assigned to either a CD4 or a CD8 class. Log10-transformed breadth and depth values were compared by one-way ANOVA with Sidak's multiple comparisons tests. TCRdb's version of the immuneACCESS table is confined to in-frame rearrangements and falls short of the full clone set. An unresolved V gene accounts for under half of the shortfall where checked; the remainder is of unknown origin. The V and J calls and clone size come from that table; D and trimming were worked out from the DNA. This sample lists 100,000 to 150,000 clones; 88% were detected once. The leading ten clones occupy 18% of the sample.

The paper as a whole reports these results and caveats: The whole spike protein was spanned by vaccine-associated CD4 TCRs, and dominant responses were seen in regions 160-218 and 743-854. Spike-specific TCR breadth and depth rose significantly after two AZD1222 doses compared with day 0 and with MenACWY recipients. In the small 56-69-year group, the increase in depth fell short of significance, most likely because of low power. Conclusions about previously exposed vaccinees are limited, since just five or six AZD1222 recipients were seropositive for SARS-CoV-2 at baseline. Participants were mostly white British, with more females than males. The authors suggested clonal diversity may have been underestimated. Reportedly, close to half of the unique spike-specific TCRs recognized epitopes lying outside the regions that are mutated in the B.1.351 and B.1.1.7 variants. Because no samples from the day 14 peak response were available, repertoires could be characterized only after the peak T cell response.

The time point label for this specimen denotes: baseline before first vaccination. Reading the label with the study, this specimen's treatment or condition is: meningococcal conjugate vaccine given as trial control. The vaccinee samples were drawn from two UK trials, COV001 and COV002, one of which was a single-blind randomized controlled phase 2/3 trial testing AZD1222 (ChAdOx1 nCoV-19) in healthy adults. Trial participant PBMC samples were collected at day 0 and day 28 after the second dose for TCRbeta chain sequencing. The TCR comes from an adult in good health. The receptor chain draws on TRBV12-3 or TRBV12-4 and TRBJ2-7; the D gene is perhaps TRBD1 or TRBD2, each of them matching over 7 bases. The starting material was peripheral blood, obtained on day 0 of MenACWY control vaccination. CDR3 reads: CASSLGQGGEQYF. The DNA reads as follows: TGTGCCAGCAGTTTAGGGCAGGGGGGGGAGCAGTACTTC.